This TCR beta chain was sequenced in a study of cytomegalovirus exposure and HLA in healthy donors. Study-wide points: Researchers reported from a later analysis that most CMV-associated TCR beta chains appeared HLA-restricted. DRB1 had the most TCR associations and HLA-C the fewest, a later analysis found, with rates varying by HLA locus. TCR beta V- and J-gene trimming, according to a later analysis, was linked to a missense DCLRE1C variant.

The PCR was carried out with 60 Vbeta primers and 13 Jbeta primers. The method was immunoSEQ multiplex PCR; TCRdb's version includes in-frame clones alone and lacks a portion of them. Seen in this sample are 60,000 or so clones; the ten most common clones hold roughly 2.1%. V dropped 2 bases and J dropped 8; count of bases not matched to a gene: 6. Germline CDR1 reads SGHTA; CDR2 reads FQGNSA. This CDR3 region has 15 residues. For this clone: The target antigen is unknown.

Sample: PBMCs. This receptor was identified in a woman between 18 and 29 years old in good health and CMV-seronegative. V usage is TRBV7-2 and J usage is TRBJ1-2; 12 positions agree with TRBD1. CDR3 nucleotides: TGTGCCAGCAGCTTATTAGGGACAGGGGGCAGCGGCTACACCTTC. Its protein is CASSLLGTGGSGYTF.